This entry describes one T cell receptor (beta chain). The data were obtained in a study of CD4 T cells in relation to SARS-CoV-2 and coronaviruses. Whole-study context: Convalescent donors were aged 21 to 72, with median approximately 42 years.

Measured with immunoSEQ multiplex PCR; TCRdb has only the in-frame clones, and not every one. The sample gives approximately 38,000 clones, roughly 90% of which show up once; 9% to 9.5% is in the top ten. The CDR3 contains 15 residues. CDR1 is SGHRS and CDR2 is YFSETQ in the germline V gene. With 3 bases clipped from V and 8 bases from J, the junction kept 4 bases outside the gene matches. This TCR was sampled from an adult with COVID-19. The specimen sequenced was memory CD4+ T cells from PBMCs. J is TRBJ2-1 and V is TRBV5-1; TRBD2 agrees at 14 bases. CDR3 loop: CASSSTSGGAYEQFF. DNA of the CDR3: TGCGCCAGCAGCTCGACTAGCGGGGGGGCATATGAGCAGTTCTTC.